This T cell receptor beta chain was sequenced in a study of CD8+ T cells in alopecia areata listed by TCRdb under 2018. A note on the overall study: Treated patients were enrolled in an open-label pilot trial of oral tofacitinib, 5 to 10 mg twice daily, for moderate-to-severe alopecia areata. Patients stayed on tofacitinib for 6 to 18 months and then had 6 months of follow-up off drug so that delayed response and recurrence could be assessed. For the treated patients, the SALT score, which quantifies what percentage of scalp surface area is affected, served as the measure of disease severity. High-throughput TCRbeta sequencing was used to examine T cell clonal expansion in alopecia areata in both the C3H/HeJ mouse model and human patients. In humans, TCRbeta sequencing was performed on scalp tissue and on sorted CD4+ and CD8+ peripheral blood T cells from healthy controls and from patients with patchy or totalis/universalis alopecia areata. Patients on tofacitinib were biopsied at baseline and after 4 and 24 weeks of treatment, and several of the patients also had a later scalp biopsy. Scalp clonality was compared among normal scalp (n=4), patchy alopecia areata scalp (n=8), and alopecia totalis/universalis scalp (n=8). RNA came from the PAXgene miRNA kit for fixed scalp, the miRNeasy kit for PBMCs, and the RNeasy kit for mouse skin. TCRbeta CDR3 regions were amplified by immunoSEQ multiplex PCR using 35 Vbeta forward and 13 Jbeta reverse primers. Beyond this particular receptor, the publication reports: Compared with normal scalp, lesional scalp, particularly in alopecia totalis/universalis, had higher clonality and more expanded CD8+ clones, which suggests antigenic drive. Resident alphabeta T cells in normal human skin are also sequenced, complicating scalp TCR repertoire analysis, unlike mouse skin dominated by gammadelta T cells. Tofacitinib significantly lowered scalp clonality and the number of expanded CD8+ clones among the top 100 scalp clones. During tofacitinib treatment, many expanded lesional clones stuck around in both scalp and blood, and this persistence may partly explain why relapse happens after treatment is stopped. TCR sequences shared between patients were less clear than in mice, possibly partly because of HLA diversity in the patient population. Because the treated cohort was small and had just a single nonresponder, larger studies are needed to establish links between baseline CD8+ expansion and response.

The treatment or condition label, as the study defines it: oral pan-JAK inhibitor, 5-10 mg twice daily. From alopecia areata patients, peripheral blood was collected along with lesional scalp punch biopsies. After PBMCs were isolated by density centrifugation and stained for CD3, CD4 and CD8, a FACSAria was used to sort CD4+ and CD8+ T cells. Receptor libraries were prepared by the immunoSEQ multiplex PCR assay. To provide template for TCR sequencing, every sample had RNA extracted and reverse transcribed into cDNA. SuperScript III was used to make first-strand cDNA, primed with a 2:1 mix of oligo-dT and random hexamers. A synthetic immune receptor repertoire was used to assess amplification bias, and residual bias was removed computationally. The published analysis was carried out like this. Raw reads were preprocessed to remove errors, and CDR3 was defined by IMGT conventions from the conserved cysteine to phenylalanine. Clonality was computed by normalizing Shannon entropy by log2 of the number of productive unique TCRs and subtracting the result from 1. Scalp TCRbeta sequences were cross-referenced with sorted blood CD4 and CD8 repertoires so that the CD4 or CD8 identity of scalp clones could be inferred. Imported from immuneACCESS, the table was reduced by TCRdb to in-frame sequences with V and J called. These copies leave out some clones; in studies compared against another copy, an unresolved V gene accounts for under half, and the cause of the remainder is not known. D and trimming come from the DNA, and the V and J calls and clone size come from that table. This sample holds roughly 190,000 clones; roughly three fifths were observed only once. The ten largest account for about 1.3% of the sample.

In regard to this clone: Its recognized antigen is unknown. Base quality data are lacking; no much larger clone is found one base away.

Via the germline V gene, CDR1 is SGHTA and CDR2 FQGNSA. V is pared back by 4 bases and J by 0 bases, with 10 bases lying between the germline termini. The CDR3 numbers 14 residues from cysteine through phenylalanine. The only DNA kept is the CDR3, 42 bases in frame from the first base. This TCR derives from a human donor with alopecia areata. The receptor chain draws on TRBV7-2 and TRBJ2-7; TRBD2 is a possible D gene, resting on 5 matching bases. This specimen was CD4+ T cells sorted from blood, taken at roughly week 49, from a patient treated with tofacitinib. The DNA reads as follows: TGTGCCAGCAGCTCGACCGGGAACTCCTACGAGCAGTACTTC. Translated, this gives CASSSTGNSYEQYF.